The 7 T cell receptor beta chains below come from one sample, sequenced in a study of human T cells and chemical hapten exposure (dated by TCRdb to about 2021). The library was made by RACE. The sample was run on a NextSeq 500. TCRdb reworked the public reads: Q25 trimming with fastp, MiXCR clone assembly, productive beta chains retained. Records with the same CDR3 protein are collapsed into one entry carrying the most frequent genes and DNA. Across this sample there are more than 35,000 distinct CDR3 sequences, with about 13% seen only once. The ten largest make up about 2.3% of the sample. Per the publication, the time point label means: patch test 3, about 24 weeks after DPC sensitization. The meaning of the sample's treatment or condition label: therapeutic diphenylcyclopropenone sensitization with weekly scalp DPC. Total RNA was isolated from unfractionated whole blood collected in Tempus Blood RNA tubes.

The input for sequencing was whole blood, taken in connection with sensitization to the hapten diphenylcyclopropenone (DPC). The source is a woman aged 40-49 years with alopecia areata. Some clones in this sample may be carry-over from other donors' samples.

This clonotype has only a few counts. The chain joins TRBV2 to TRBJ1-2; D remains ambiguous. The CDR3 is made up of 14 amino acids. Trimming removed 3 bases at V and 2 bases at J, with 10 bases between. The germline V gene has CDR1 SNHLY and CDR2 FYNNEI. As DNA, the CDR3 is TGTGCCAGCAGTGATGGGCAGCTAAACTATGGCTACACCTTC. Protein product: CASSDGQLNYGYTF.

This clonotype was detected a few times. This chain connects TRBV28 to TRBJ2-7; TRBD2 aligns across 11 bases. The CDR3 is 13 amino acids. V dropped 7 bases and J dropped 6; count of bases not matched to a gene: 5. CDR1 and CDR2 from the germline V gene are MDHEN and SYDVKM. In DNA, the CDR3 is TGTGCCAGCAAGGAGCTAGCGGGGGGCGAGCAGTACTTC. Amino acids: CASKELAGGEQYF.

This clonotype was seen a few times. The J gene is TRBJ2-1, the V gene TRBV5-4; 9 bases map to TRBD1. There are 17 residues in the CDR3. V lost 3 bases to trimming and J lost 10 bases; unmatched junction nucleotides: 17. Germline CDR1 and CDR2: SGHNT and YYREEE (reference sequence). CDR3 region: CASSSGRDRAKQWEQFF. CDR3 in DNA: TGTGCCAGCAGCTCTGGCCGGGACAGGGCCAAACAATGGGAGCAGTTCTTC.

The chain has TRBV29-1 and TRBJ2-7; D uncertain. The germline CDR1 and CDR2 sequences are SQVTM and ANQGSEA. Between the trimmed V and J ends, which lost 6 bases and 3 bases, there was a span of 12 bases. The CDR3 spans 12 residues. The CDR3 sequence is CSVAGNLYEQYF. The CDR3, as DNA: TGCAGCGTCGCAGGAAATCTCTACGAGCAGTACTTC.

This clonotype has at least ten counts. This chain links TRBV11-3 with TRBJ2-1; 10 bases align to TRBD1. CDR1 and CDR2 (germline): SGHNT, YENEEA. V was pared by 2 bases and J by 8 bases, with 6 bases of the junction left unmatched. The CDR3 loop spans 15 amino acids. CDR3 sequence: CASSLPGQGIDEQFF. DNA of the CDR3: TGTGCCAGCAGCTTACCGGGACAGGGGATCGATGAGCAGTTCTTC.

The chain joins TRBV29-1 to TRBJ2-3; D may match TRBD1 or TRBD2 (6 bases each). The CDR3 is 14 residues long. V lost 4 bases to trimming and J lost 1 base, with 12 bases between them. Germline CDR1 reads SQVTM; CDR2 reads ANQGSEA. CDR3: CSVGGRGGTDTQYF. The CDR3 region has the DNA TGCAGCGTTGGAGGAAGGGGGGGCACAGATACGCAGTATTTT.

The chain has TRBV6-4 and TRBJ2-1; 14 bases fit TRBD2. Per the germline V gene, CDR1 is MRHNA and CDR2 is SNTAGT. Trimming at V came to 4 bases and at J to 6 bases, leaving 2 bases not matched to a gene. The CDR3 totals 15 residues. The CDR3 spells CASSATSGGANEQFF. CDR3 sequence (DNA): TGTGCCAGCAGTGCGACTAGCGGGGGGGCCAATGAGCAGTTCTTC.